This record looks at one TCR beta chain sequence and its context. This specimen comes from a study of control samples from healthy donors and cancer patients. Trimming shortened V by 3 bases and J by 9 bases, and 15 bases separated the two germline ends. Germline V gives CDR1 LGHDT, CDR2 YNNKEL (reference sequence). This CDR3 is built from 14 residues. The repertoire was sequenced with immunoSEQ multiplex PCR; TCRdb's copy has only in-frame clones and lacks some. This table has about 110,000 clones, approximately 84% appearing once. The V gene is TRBV3-1 (or the pseudogene TRBV3-2), the J gene TRBJ1-5, with a weak D call TRBD1 (5 bases). The sequence was obtained from a man aged 18 to 35 in good health. The sequencing sample was made of blood. The chain's CDR3 is CASSHGGGVGPQHF. The DNA of the CDR3 is TGTGCCAGCAGCCACGGTGGGGGTGTAGGGCCCCAGCATTTT.